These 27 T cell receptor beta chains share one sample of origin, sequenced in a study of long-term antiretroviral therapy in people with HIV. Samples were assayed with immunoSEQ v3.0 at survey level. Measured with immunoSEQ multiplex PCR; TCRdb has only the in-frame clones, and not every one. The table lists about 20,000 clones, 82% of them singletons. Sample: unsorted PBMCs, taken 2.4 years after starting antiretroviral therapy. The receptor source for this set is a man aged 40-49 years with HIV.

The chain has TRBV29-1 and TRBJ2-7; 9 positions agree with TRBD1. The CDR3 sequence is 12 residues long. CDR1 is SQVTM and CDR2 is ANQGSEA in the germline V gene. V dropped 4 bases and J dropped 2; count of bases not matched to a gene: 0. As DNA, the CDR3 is TGCAGCGTTGGGACAGGGGCCTACGAGCAGTACTTC. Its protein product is CSVGTGAYEQYF.

For the CDR3, the DNA is TGTGCCAGCAGCTTACAAAGCGGGCGCACAGATACGCAGTATTTT. Translated, it gives CASSLQSGRTDTQYF. The genes are TRBV7-9 and TRBJ2-3; D is possibly TRBD2 (6 bases). This CDR3 comprises 15 residues. Germline lookup yields CDR1 SEHNR and CDR2 FQNEAQ (reference sequence). V was trimmed by 2 bases and J by 1 base, leaving 10 bases between them.

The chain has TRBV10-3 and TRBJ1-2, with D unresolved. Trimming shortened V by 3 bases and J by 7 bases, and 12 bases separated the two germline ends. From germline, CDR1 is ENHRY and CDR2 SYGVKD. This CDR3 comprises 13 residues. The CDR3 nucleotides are TGTGCCATCAGTGATTTAGGGATGAGTGGCTACACCTTC. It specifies CAISDLGMSGYTF.

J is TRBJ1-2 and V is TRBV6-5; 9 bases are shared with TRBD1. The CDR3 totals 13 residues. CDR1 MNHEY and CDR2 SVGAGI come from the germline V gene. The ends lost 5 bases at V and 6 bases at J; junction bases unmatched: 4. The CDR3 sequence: CASSDRGVDGYTF. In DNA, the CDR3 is TGTGCCAGCAGTGACAGGGGGGTCGATGGCTACACCTTC.

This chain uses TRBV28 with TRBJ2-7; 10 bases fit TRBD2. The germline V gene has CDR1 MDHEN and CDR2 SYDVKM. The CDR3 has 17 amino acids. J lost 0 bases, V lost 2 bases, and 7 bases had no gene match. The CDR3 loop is CASSLITSGITSYEQYF. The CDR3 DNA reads TGTGCCAGCAGTTTAATAACTAGCGGGATAACCTCCTACGAGCAGTACTTC.

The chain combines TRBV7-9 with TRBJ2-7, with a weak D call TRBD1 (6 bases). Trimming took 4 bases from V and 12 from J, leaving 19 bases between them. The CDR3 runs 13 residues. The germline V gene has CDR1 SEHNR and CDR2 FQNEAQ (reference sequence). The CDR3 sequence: CASSYGTLGSAYF. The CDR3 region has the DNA TGTGCCAGCAGCTACGGGACACTAGGGTCGGCGTACTTC. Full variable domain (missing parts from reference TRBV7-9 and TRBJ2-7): DTGVSQNPRHKITKRGQNVTFRCDPISEHNRLYWYRQTLGQGPEFLTYFQNEAQLEKSRLLSDRFSAERPKGSFSTLEIQRTEQGDSAMYLCASSYGTLGSAYFGPGTRLTVT.

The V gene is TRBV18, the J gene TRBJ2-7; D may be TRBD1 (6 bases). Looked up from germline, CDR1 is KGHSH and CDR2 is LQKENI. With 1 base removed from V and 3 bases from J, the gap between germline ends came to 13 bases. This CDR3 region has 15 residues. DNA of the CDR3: TGTGCCAGCTCACCACTCCGGGACAATTACTACGAGCAGTACTTC. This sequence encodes CASSPLRDNYYEQYF.

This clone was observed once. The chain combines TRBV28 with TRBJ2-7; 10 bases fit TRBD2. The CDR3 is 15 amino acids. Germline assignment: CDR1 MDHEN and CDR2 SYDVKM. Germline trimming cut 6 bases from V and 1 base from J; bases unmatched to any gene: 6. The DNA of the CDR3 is TGTGCCAGCAGGTCGGGACTAGCGATTTCCTACGAGCAGTACTTC. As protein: CASRSGLAISYEQYF.

Here the CDR3 DNA reads TGTGCCAGCTCACCTTCCCCGGTGGACAGGGAGTATTTT. Residues: CASSPSPVDREYF. This chain uses TRBV18 with TRBJ2-3, with 8 bases fitting TRBD1. The CDR3 covers 13 residues. Germline CDR1 is KGHSH and CDR2 is LQKENI. The V gene end was trimmed by 3 bases and the J gene end by 13 bases; junction bases not matched to a gene: 9.

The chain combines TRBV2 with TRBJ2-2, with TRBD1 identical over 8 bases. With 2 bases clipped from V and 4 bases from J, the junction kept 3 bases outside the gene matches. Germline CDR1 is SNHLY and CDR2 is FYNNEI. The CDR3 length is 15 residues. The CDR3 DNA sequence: TGTGCCAGCAGTGAAAGCAGGGGGCCCACCGGGGAGCTGTTTTTT. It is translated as CASSESRGPTGELFF.

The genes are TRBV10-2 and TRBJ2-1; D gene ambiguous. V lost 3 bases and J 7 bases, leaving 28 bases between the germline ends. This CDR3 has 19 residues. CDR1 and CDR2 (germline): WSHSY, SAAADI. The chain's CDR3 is CASSDPSGPAAFSVNEQFF. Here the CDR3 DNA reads TGCGCCAGCAGTGATCCCTCCGGGCCAGCCGCCTTCTCCGTGAATGAGCAGTTCTTC.

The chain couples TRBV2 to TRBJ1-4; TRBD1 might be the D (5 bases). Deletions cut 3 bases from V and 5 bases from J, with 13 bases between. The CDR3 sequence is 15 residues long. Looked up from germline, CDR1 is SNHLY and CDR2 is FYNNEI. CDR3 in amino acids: CASSEAGVQNEKLFF. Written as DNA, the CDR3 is TGTGCCAGCAGTGAGGCGGGGGTTCAGAATGAAAAACTGTTTTTT.

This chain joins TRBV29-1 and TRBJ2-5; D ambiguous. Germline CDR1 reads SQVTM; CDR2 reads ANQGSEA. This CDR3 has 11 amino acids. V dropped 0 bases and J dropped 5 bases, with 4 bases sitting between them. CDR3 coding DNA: TGCAGCGTTGAAGAGGGGGAGACCCAGTACTTC. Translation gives CSVEEGETQYF.

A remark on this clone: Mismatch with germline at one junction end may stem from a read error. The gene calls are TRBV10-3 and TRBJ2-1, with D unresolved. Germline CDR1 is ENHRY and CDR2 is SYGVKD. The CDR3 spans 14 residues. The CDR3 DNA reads TGTGCCATCACCAAGCAACCAACTGGTGGTTTTGCAATCTTC. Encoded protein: CAITKQPTGGFAIF.

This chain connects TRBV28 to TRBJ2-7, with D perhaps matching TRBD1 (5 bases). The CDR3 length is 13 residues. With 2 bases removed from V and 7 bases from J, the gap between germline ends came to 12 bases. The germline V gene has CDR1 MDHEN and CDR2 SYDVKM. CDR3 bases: TGTGCCAGCAGTTTAGGCAGGGTAATTGAGCAGTACTTC. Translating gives CASSLGRVIEQYF.

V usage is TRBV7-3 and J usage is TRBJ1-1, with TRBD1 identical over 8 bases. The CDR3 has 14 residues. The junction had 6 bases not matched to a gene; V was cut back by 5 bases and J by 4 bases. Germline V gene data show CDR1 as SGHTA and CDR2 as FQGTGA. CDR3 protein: CASSIGQGSTEAFF. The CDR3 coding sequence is TGTGCCAGCAGCATTGGACAGGGTAGCACTGAAGCTTTCTTT.

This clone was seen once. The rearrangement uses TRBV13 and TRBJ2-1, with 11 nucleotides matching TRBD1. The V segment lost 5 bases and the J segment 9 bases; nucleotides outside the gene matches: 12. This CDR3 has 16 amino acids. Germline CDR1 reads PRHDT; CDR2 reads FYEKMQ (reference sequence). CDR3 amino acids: CASSPAPGQGDLEQFF. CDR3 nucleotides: TGTGCCAGCAGCCCAGCCCCGGGACAGGGGGACCTTGAGCAGTTCTTC.

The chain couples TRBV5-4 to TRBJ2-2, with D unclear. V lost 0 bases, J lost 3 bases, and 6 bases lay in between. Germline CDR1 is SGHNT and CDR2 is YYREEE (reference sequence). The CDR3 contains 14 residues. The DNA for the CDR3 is TGTGCCAGCAGCTTGGACAGTGACACCGGGGAGCTGTTTTTT. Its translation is CASSLDSDTGELFF.

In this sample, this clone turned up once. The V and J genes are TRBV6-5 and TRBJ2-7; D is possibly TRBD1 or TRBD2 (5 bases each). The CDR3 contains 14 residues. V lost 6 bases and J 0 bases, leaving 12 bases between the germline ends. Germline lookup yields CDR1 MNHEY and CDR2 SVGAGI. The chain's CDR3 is CASRERDGSYEQYF. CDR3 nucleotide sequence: TGTGCCAGCAGGGAACGGGACGGCTCCTACGAGCAGTACTTC.

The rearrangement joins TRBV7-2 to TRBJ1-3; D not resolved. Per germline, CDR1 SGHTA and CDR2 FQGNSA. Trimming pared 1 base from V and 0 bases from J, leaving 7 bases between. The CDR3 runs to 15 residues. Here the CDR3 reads CASSLEDSSGNTIYF. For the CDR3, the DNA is TGTGCCAGCAGCTTAGAGGATTCCTCTGGAAACACCATATATTTT.

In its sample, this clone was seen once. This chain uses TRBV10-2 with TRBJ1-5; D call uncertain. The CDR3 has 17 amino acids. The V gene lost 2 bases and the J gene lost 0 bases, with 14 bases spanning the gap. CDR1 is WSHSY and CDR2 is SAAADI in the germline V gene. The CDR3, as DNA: TGCGCCAGCAGTGAGAGAGTCGGATTTCATAGCAATCAGCCCCAGCATTTT. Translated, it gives CASSERVGFHSNQPQHF.

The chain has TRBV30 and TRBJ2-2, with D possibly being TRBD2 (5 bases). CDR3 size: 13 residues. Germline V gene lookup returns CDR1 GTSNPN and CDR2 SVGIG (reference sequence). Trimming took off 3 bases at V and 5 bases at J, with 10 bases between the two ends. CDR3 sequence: CAWRARRTGELFF. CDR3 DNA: TGTGCCTGGAGGGCTAGGAGGACCGGGGAGCTGTTTTTT.

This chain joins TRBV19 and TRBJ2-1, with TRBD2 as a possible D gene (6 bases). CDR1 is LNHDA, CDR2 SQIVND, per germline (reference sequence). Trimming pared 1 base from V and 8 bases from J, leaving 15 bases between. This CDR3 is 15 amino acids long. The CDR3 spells CASSIGITSSYEQFF. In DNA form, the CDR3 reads TGTGCCAGTAGTATAGGGATCACTAGCTCCTATGAGCAGTTCTTC.

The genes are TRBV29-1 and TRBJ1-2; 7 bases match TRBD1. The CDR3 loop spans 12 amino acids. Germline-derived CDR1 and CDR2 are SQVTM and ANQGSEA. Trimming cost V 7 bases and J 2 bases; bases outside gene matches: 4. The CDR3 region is CSGETGNYGYTF. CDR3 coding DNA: TGCAGCGGGGAGACAGGGAACTATGGCTACACCTTC.

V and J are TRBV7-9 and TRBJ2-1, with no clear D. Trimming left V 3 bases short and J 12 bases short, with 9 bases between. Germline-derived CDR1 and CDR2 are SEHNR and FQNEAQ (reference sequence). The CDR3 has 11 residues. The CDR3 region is CASSLVNGQFF. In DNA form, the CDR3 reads TGTGCCAGCAGCTTGGTGAACGGGCAGTTCTTC.

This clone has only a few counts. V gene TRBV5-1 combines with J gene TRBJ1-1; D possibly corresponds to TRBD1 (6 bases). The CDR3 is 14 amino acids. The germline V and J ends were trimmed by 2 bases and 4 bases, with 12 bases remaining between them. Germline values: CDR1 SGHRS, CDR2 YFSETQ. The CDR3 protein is CASSLTQGITEAFF. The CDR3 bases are TGCGCCAGCAGCTTAACACAGGGTATCACTGAAGCTTTCTTT.

This chain's CDR3 is CASSWGHRGNSPLHF. The CDR3 DNA sequence: TGTGCCAGCAGCTGGGGACACCGAGGGAATTCACCCCTCCACTTT. The genes are TRBV5-6 and TRBJ1-6; tentative D call: TRBD1 (6 bases). V was pared by 3 bases and J by 7 bases, with 14 bases between. The CDR3 contains 15 residues. Germline assignment: CDR1 SGHDT and CDR2 YYEEEE. Using reference TRBV5-6 and TRBJ1-6 for the parts outside the CDR3, the full variable domain is DAGVTQSPTHLIKTRGQQVTLRCSPKSGHDTVSWYQQALGQGPQFIFQYYEEEERQRGNFPDRFSGHQFPNYSSELNVNALLLGDSALYLCASSWGHRGNSPLHFGNGTRLTVT.